Described below is a single T cell receptor (beta chain) sequence and its context. CD8+ and CD4+ T cells from blood underwent TCR beta sequencing, which was carried out in a high-throughput format. Control patients had untreated stable or active relapsing-remitting multiple sclerosis by revised McDonald criteria. These data come from a study of CD8 T cells in Susac syndrome. The CDR3 has 11 amino acids. Between the trimmed V and J ends, which lost 5 bases and 3 bases, there was a span of 7 bases. The germline V gene has CDR1 DFQATT and CDR2 SNEGSKA (reference sequence). Random hexamers were used to reverse transcribe the RNA input (roughly 0.5 to 1 ug). TCRdb re-called the immunoSEQ multiplex PCR reads through MiXCR, storing one row per CDR3 protein. The table lists roughly 70,000 distinct CDR3 sequences, 96% of them singletons.

This sequence joins TRBV20-1 and TRBJ2-5; D unresolved. The sequencing sample was made of CD4+ T cells from PBMCs. The sequence derives from a human donor with multiple sclerosis. CDR3 in amino acids: CSAGPKETQYF. CDR3 bases: TGCAGTGCTGGCCCAAAAGAGACCCAGTACTTC.